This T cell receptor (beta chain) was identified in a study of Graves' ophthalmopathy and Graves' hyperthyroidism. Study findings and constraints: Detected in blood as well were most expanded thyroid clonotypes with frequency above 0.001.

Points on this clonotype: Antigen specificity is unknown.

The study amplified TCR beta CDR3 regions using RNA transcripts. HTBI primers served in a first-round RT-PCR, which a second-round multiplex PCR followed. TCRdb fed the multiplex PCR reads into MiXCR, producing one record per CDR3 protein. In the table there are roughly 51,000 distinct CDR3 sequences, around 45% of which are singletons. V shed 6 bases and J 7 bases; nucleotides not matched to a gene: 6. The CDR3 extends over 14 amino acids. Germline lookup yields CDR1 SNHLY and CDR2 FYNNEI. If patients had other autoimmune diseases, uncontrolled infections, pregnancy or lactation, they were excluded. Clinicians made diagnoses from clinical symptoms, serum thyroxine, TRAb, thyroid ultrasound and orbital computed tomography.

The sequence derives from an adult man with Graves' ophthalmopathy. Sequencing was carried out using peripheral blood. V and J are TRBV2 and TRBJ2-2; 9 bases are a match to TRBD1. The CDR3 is CASSLQGASGELFF. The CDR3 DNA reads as TGTGCCAGCAGCTTACAGGGGGCGAGCGGGGAGCTGTTTTTT.